The rows below give T cell receptor beta chains drawn from one sample of a study of cytomegalovirus exposure and HLA in healthy donors. Data came from immunoSEQ multiplex PCR; TCRdb stores just in-frame clones and leaves some out. The data contain some 210,000 clones, 70% to 90% of them singletons. The sample comprised PBMCs. Source of these receptors: a woman between 18 and 29 years old in good health and CMV-seronegative. CDR3s include the opening cysteine and the closing phenylalanine or tryptophan.

v_gene: TRBV5-1
j_gene: TRBJ2-6
CDR3aa: CASSPVGQGGPGANVLTF

v_gene: TRBV15
j_gene: TRBJ2-5
CDR3aa: CATSRDRGETQYF

v_gene: TRBV4-1
j_gene: TRBJ1-1
CDR3aa: CASSPQGVTEAFF

v_gene: TRBV5-4
j_gene: TRBJ2-7
CDR3aa: CASSARDRVWEQYF

v_gene: TRBV5-1
j_gene: TRBJ2-1
CDR3aa: CASSPLAGGGSEQFF

v_gene: TRBV30
j_gene: TRBJ2-7
CDR3aa: CAWSSGTGTRYF

v_gene: TRBV7-2
j_gene: TRBJ1-1
CDR3aa: CASSLGGHAFF

v_gene: TRBV13
j_gene: TRBJ1-2
CDR3aa: CASSTKTDEGIYGYTF

v_gene: TRBV27
j_gene: TRBJ1-2
CDR3aa: CASRDQVDRGRYGYTF

v_gene: TRBV6-1
j_gene: TRBJ1-3
CDR3aa: CASRKDRGSGNTIYF

v_gene: TRBV5-1
j_gene: TRBJ2-7
CDR3aa: CASSHRDSPPLGEQYF

v_gene: TRBV10-2
j_gene: TRBJ1-5
CDR3aa: CASSDEYRGLKGQPQHF

v_gene: TRBV30
j_gene: TRBJ1-2
CDR3aa: CAWIRGMDYGYTF

v_gene: TRBV7-3
j_gene: TRBJ1-1
CDR3aa: CASSATDIGTEAFF

v_gene: TRBV7-8
j_gene: TRBJ2-7
CDR3aa: CASSLAGGGEQYF

v_gene: TRBV28
j_gene: TRBJ2-3
CDR3aa: CASSVLAVIYTQYF

v_gene: TRBV6-6
j_gene: TRBJ1-2
CDR3aa: CASFRTGHGYTF

v_gene: TRBV4-2
j_gene: TRBJ1-2
CDR3aa: CASSQGQDSLYGYTF

v_gene: TRBV6-5
j_gene: TRBJ1-2
CDR3aa: CASSYSQGGGYTF

v_gene: TRBV2
j_gene: TRBJ2-3
CDR3aa: CASKDRNEDTQYF

v_gene: TRBV9
j_gene: TRBJ1-4
CDR3aa: CASSQSPLGEKLFF

v_gene: TRBV10-2
j_gene: TRBJ2-2
CDR3aa: CASSERGRLNLSTGELFF

v_gene: TRBV5-1
j_gene: TRBJ2-3
CDR3aa: CASSLRDRVLNTQYF

v_gene: TRBV5-8
j_gene: TRBJ2-1
CDR3aa: CASSLGGLAASSYNEQFF

v_gene: TRBV30
j_gene: TRBJ2-3
CDR3aa: CAWSREGPSYTDTQYF